These 30 T cell receptor beta chains share one sample of origin, sequenced in a study of control samples from healthy donors and cancer patients. The method was immunoSEQ multiplex PCR; TCRdb's version includes in-frame clones alone and lacks a portion of them. The repertoire holds 95,000 to 100,000 clones, with about 89% as singletons. Sequenced material: blood. These receptors were collected from a man aged 25-45 years in good health.

This clone was observed once. The CDR3 loop is CATPGTSGRGEQYF. DNA for the CDR3: TGCGCCACCCCCGGGACTAGCGGGCGAGGCGAGCAGTACTTC. This chain links TRBV10-1 with TRBJ2-7; 12 bases agree with TRBD2. This CDR3 spans 14 amino acids. After removal of 10 bases from V and 6 bases from J, the junction contained 10 bases not matched to a gene. Germline CDR1 reads WNHNN; CDR2 reads SYGVQD (reference sequence).

This chain links TRBV7-2 with TRBJ2-3, with TRBD2 identical over 7 bases. J lost 6 bases, V lost 0 bases, and 6 bases had no gene match. Germline V lookup: CDR1 SGHTA, CDR2 FQGNSA. The CDR3 is 15 residues long. For the CDR3, the DNA is TGTGCCAGCAGCTTAGCTAGCGGGCGCAGTGATACGCAGTATTTT. This gives the protein CASSLASGRSDTQYF.

CDR3 amino acids: CASSLGDREIAEAFF. The CDR3 bases are TGCGCCAGCAGCTTGGGGGACAGGGAGATTGCTGAAGCTTTCTTT. The V and J genes are TRBV5-1 and TRBJ1-1; 9 bases match TRBD1. Germline V gene data show CDR1 as SGHRS and CDR2 as YFSETQ. The CDR3 totals 15 residues. The V and J ends lost 0 bases and 6 bases, in that order; junction bases with no gene match: 6.

The gene calls are TRBV30 and TRBJ1-1; D unclear. The CDR3 has 14 residues. Trimming stripped 0 bases from V and 4 bases from J, with 12 bases between. From germline, CDR1 is GTSNPN and CDR2 SVGIG (reference sequence). The CDR3 sequence: CAWSVSQAGTEAFF. The CDR3 DNA is TGTGCCTGGAGTGTAAGTCAGGCTGGCACTGAAGCTTTCTTT.

The gene calls are TRBV30 and TRBJ2-5, with 8 bases that match TRBD1. The length of the CDR3 is 14 residues. Looked up from germline, CDR1 is GTSNPN and CDR2 is SVGIG (reference sequence). J gave up 0 bases and V 7 bases, and 7 bases lay outside the gene matches. The CDR3 DNA is TGTGCCTACCTGACAGGGGAGTACCAAGAGACCCAGTACTTC. Translation gives CAYLTGEYQETQYF. The whole variable domain, remainder taken from reference TRBV30 and TRBJ2-5, is SQTIHQWPATLVQPVGSPLSLECTVEGTSNPNLYWYRQAAGRGLQLLFYSVGIGQISSEVPQNLSASRPQDRQFILSSKKLLLSDSGFYLCAYLTGEYQETQYFGPGTRLLVL.

The chain recombines TRBV21-1 with TRBJ2-5; the table calls TRBD1, which could not be checked here. TRBV21-1 is a pseudogene locus. The CDR3 extends over 18 amino acids. This CDR3 is CASSIKDRFVGKGETQYF. DNA of the CDR3: TGTGCCAGCAGCATTAAGGACAGATTTGTCGGTAAGGGAGAGACCCAGTACTTC.

Written as DNA, the CDR3 is TGTGCCAGCAGTGAACGGGCAGGATGGTCTTACGAGCAGTACGTC. Translated, it gives CASSERAGWSYEQYV. V gene TRBV6-1 combines with J gene TRBJ2-7; D is ambiguous. The V end lost 2 bases, the J end lost 4 bases, and 15 bases lay between the germline ends. The CDR3 consists of 15 residues. Germline V gene data show CDR1 as MNHNS and CDR2 as SASEGT.

The V gene is TRBV18, the J gene TRBJ2-1; D not certain. The CDR3 is 14 amino acids. Germline CDR1 reads KGHSH; CDR2 reads LQKENI. Trimming shortened V by 5 bases and J by 6 bases, and 14 bases separated the two germline ends. In DNA, the CDR3 is TGTGCCAGCTCATCGTATGAGGATATCAATGAGCAGTTCTTC. Its translation: CASSSYEDINEQFF.

The CDR3 sequence: CASRRDSLNQPQHF. The DNA of the CDR3 is TGTGCCAGTAGGCGGGACAGCCTCAATCAGCCCCAGCATTTT. The genes are TRBV19 and TRBJ1-5; TRBD1 aligns across 7 bases. The trim removed 6 bases at V and 3 bases at J, leaving 5 bases unmatched. This CDR3 is 14 amino acids long. The V gene's germline CDR1 is LNHDA and CDR2 SQIVND (reference sequence).

A single count supports this clone. The V gene is TRBV21-1, the J gene TRBJ1-5. TRBV21-1 is shown as a pseudogene. The length of the CDR3 is 15 residues. The CDR3 protein is CASSRIPSSNQPQHF. The CDR3 nucleotides read TGTGCCAGCAGCAGAATCCCTAGTAGCAATCAGCCCCAGCATTTT.

The chain uses TRBV12-3 or TRBV12-4 and TRBJ1-1, with unresolved D. This CDR3 has 13 residues. V was cut by 7 bases and J by 1 base, with 10 bases left in between. Written as DNA, the CDR3 is TGTGCCAGCATCCATGACCCGAACACTGAAGCTTTCTTT. It encodes CASIHDPNTEAFF.

J is TRBJ2-5 and V is TRBV7-9; 8 bases fit TRBD1. The trim removed 5 bases at V and 5 bases at J, leaving 7 bases unmatched. CDR3 length equals 14 residues. Germline V gene lookup returns CDR1 SEHNR and CDR2 FQNEAQ (reference sequence). The CDR3 coding sequence is TGTGCCAGCAGCGACACGACAGGGGTGGAGACCCAGTACTTC. It is translated as CASSDTTGVETQYF. Drawing the rest from reference TRBV7-9 and TRBJ2-5, the complete variable domain is DTGVSQNPRHKITKRGQNVTFRCDPISEHNRLYWYRQTLGQGPEFLTYFQNEAQLEKSRLLSDRFSAERPKGSFSTLEIQRTEQGDSAMYLCASSDTTGVETQYFGPGTRLLVL.

The chain recombines TRBV4-1 with TRBJ2-7, with TRBD1 as a possible D gene (6 bases). The CDR3 extends over 16 amino acids. The V end was cut by 0 bases, the J end by 1 base, with 13 bases between. Germline V gene lookup returns CDR1 MGHRA and CDR2 YSYEKL. CDR3 residues: CASSQDLGRGSYEQYF. CDR3 sequence (DNA): TGCGCCAGCAGCCAAGATTTGGGCAGGGGTTCCTACGAGCAGTACTTC.

The rearrangement joins TRBV12-3 or TRBV12-4 to TRBJ2-5; 7 bases map to TRBD2. CDR3 length: 13 residues. V lost 3 bases, J lost 2 bases, and 0 bases stayed unmatched. The chain's CDR3 is CASSFSGQETQYF. In DNA form, the CDR3 reads TGTGCCAGCAGTTTTAGCGGGCAAGAGACCCAGTACTTC.

CDR3 sequence: CASSIIGGGGNTIYF. CDR3 nucleotide sequence: TGTGCCAGCAGCATCATAGGGGGCGGTGGAAACACCATATATTTT. The genes are TRBV5-6 and TRBJ1-3; 7 bases agree with TRBD1. The CDR3 runs to 15 residues. With V trimmed by 4 bases and J by 3 bases, 7 bases remained unmatched. Germline values: CDR1 SGHDT, CDR2 YYEEEE. Complete variable domain (other parts from reference TRBV5-6 and TRBJ1-3): DAGVTQSPTHLIKTRGQQVTLRCSPKSGHDTVSWYQQALGQGPQFIFQYYEEEERQRGNFPDRFSGHQFPNYSSELNVNALLLGDSALYLCASSIIGGGGNTIYFGEGSWLTVV.

The rearrangement joins TRBV5-1 to TRBJ1-2; D is unresolved. Germline loops: CDR1 SGHRS, CDR2 YFSETQ. The ends were cut back, 2 bases at V and 8 bases at J, with 19 bases in the middle. CDR3 length equals 15 residues. In nucleotides, the CDR3 is TGCGCCAGCAGCTTAGCGACGGGGATCTATGGCGGCTACACCTTC. Protein product: CASSLATGIYGGYTF.

The count of this clone is one. The rearrangement joins TRBV7-2 to TRBJ2-7; D is perhaps TRBD2 (6 bases). Germline CDR1 is SGHTA and CDR2 is FQGNSA. Trimming left V 7 bases short and J 2 bases short, with 18 bases between. CDR3 size: 15 residues. CDR3 sequence (DNA): TGTGCCAGCACATCGAGCCCGGGGGTGCCCTACGAGCAGTACTTC. Translated: CASTSSPGVPYEQYF.

The chain employs TRBV10-1 and TRBJ2-1, with 9 bases fitting TRBD1. The length of the CDR3 is 14 residues. The ends lost 2 bases at V and 7 bases at J; junction bases unmatched: 3. CDR1 WNHNN and CDR2 SYGVQD come from the germline V gene (reference sequence). The CDR3 sequence: CASSETGGRNEQFF. CDR3 nucleotide sequence: TGCGCCAGCAGTGAGACAGGGGGCCGGAATGAGCAGTTCTTC.

J is TRBJ1-1 and V is TRBV9; 8 bases are shared with TRBD1. CDR1 is SGDLS and CDR2 is YYNGEE in the germline V gene. The ends lost 6 bases at V and 6 bases at J; junction bases unmatched: 10. The CDR3 runs 14 residues. The CDR3 nucleotides are TGTGCCAGCACCCCAGGGACAGGTTTGGCTGAAGCTTTCTTT. Encoded protein: CASTPGTGLAEAFF.

The chain combines TRBV14 with TRBJ1-2; unclear D gene. CDR1 is SGHDN and CDR2 is FVKESK in the germline V gene. Trimming cost V 2 bases and J 6 bases, with 7 bases left between them. CDR3 length equals 12 residues. The CDR3 nucleotides read TGTGCCAGCAGCCAAACTGGCCATGGCTACACCTTC. Translating it yields CASSQTGHGYTF.

The sample holds a few counts of this clone. The chain joins TRBV2 to TRBJ1-3, with D uncertain. In germline, CDR1 is SNHLY, CDR2 FYNNEI. This CDR3 has 13 residues. Between the trimmed V and J ends, which lost 8 bases and 0 bases, there was a span of 8 bases. CDR3: CASARVSGNTIYF. The CDR3 nucleotides read TGTGCCAGCGCCAGAGTCTCTGGAAACACCATATATTTT.

J is TRBJ2-1 and V is TRBV30, with D possibly being TRBD1 (6 bases). Trimming took off 5 bases at V and 4 bases at J, with 12 bases between the two ends. The germline CDR1 and CDR2 sequences are GTSNPN and SVGIG (reference sequence). The CDR3 has 13 residues. The chain's CDR3 is CAWGQPLYNEQFF. The CDR3 DNA reads as TGTGCCTGGGGACAGCCGCTTTACAATGAGCAGTTCTTC.

The chain joins TRBV18 to TRBJ2-7; D is uncertain. The V end lost 2 bases, the J end lost 4 bases, and 15 bases lay between the germline ends. The V gene's germline CDR1 is KGHSH and CDR2 LQKENI. The length of the CDR3 is 15 residues. CDR3: CASSPGRPPGYEQYF. The CDR3 nucleotides are TGTGCCAGCTCACCAGGCCGGCCGCCCGGATACGAGCAGTACTTC.

The V and J genes are TRBV7-8 and TRBJ1-6, with D unclear. V was pared by 1 base and J by 9 bases, with 16 bases between. Germline CDR1 reads SGHVS; CDR2 reads FQNEAQ. This CDR3 has 16 residues. CDR3 region: CASSLEGRAMGSPLHF. The DNA for the CDR3 is TGTGCCAGCAGCTTAGAAGGCCGGGCGATGGGTTCACCCCTCCACTTT.

The chain recombines TRBV19 with TRBJ1-2, with 7 bases fitting TRBD1. CDR1 is LNHDA, CDR2 SQIVND, per germline (reference sequence). This CDR3 is 14 amino acids long. J lost 2 bases, V lost 9 bases, and 9 bases had no gene match. The CDR3 region is CASRPPDRNYGYTF. The CDR3 bases are TGTGCCAGCCGCCCCCCGGACAGGAACTATGGCTACACCTTC.

This rearrangement joins TRBV7-2 to TRBJ1-2, with 7 bases aligning to TRBD1. The CDR3 covers 16 residues. V gave up 1 base and J gave up 0 bases; unmatched junction bases: 5. In germline, CDR1 is SGHTA, CDR2 FQGNSA. The CDR3 sequence: CASSLGTGIANYGYTF. CDR3 DNA: TGTGCCAGCAGCTTAGGGACAGGCATAGCTAACTATGGCTACACCTTC. Variable domain in full (rest from reference TRBV7-2 and TRBJ1-2): GAGVSQSPSNKVTEKGKDVELRCDPISGHTALYWYRQSLGQGLEFLIYFQGNSAPDKSGLPSDRFSAERTGGSVSTLTIQRTQQEDSAVYLCASSLGTGIANYGYTFGSGTRLTVV.

The chain employs TRBV11-3 and TRBJ2-3, with D unresolved. The CDR3 runs to 12 residues. Germline CDR1 reads SGHNT; CDR2 reads YENEEA. Trimming cost V 0 bases and J 5 bases, with 3 bases left between them. CDR3: CASSLEKDTQYF. The CDR3, as DNA: TGTGCCAGCAGCTTAGAGAAAGATACGCAGTATTTT.

The chain is built from TRBV14 and TRBJ1-4; 7 nucleotides agree with TRBD1. This CDR3 has 16 amino acids. Trimming cost V 0 bases and J 5 bases; bases outside gene matches: 6. Germline CDR1 SGHDN, CDR2 FVKESK. Here the CDR3 DNA reads TGTGCCAGCAGCCAAGATCAGGGGGGGTTCAATGAAAAACTGTTTTTT. This gives the protein CASSQDQGGFNEKLFF.

The chain employs TRBV7-3 and TRBJ2-5; 12 bases align to TRBD2. The length of the CDR3 is 19 residues. Per germline, CDR1 SGHTA and CDR2 FQGTGA. Trimming cost V 2 bases and J 5 bases; bases outside gene matches: 15. The CDR3 DNA sequence: TGTGCCAGCAGCTTATCTCCTAGCGGGGGGGCCGACTTGTGGGAGACCCAGTACTTC. Amino acid sequence: CASSLSPSGGADLWETQYF.

V is TRBV30 and J is TRBJ1-6; TRBD1 matches at 10 bases. The CDR3 loop spans 15 amino acids. With 2 bases clipped from V and 9 bases from J, the junction kept 7 bases outside the gene matches. Germline V gene sequence: CDR1 GTSNPN, CDR2 SVGIG (reference sequence). CDR3 amino acids: CAWSTRTGGASPLHF. The CDR3 region has the DNA TGTGCCTGGAGTACTCGGACAGGGGGAGCTTCACCCCTCCACTTT.